This paragraph reports one TCR beta chain. This record comes from a study of blood T cell repertoires in COVID-19. Across the study: The United States, Italy and Spain were the sources of the acute and convalescent COVID-19 samples.

In assigning cohorts, the study relied on participant-reported clinical history. The study counted Cohort 3 donors as recovered given two negative PCRs, clearance, or symptom resolution. Study processing details: For nucleated cells, counts were estimated from reference gene primer amplification. Method: immunoSEQ multiplex PCR; TCRdb's copy keeps in-frame clones and lacks some. The V and J calls and the clone size are those of that table, but D and trimming were determined from the DNA. The sample lists around 220,000 clones; just over 90% were seen once. Sequencing was performed on PBMCs or T cells enriched from blood (not recorded which). This sequence was found in a woman in her late teens or twenties who had recovered from COVID-19.

The CDR3 reads CASSPWRNTEAFF. The CDR3 coding sequence is TGTGCCAGCAGCCCGTGGAGAAACACTGAAGCTTTCTTT. This chain links TRBV11-2 with TRBJ1-1; D not certain. The V end was cut by 5 bases, the J end by 2 bases, with 9 bases between. Germline CDR1 and CDR2: SGHAT and FQNNGV. The CDR3 contains 13 residues.